In this sample, the clone carrying this T cell receptor (beta chain) turned up a few times. Its target is not known. TCRbeta library preparation incorporated unique molecular identifiers. TCRdb re-analysed the PCR reads in MiXCR, keeping a single row per CDR3 protein. The data contain a few hundred thousand distinct CDR3 sequences, over 10% of them singletons. This record belongs to a study of T-cell reconstitution after alpha-beta-depleted transplantation in children. Study-level points and caveats: The study reportedly traced alpha-beta T cells about two months after transplant to several hundred expanded graft clones. T-cell counts and diversity were attributed mostly to newly produced T cells one year after transplant.

Deletions cut 3 bases from V and 7 bases from J, with 7 bases between. This CDR3 has 12 amino acids. The chain links TRBV12-3 or TRBV12-4 to TRBJ1-5; D ambiguous. Sequenced material: PBMCs, mostly from graft donor cells, taken 360 days after TCRalphabeta/CD19-depleted stem cell transplant. This TCR came from a male patient aged 10 to 17 who had a stem cell transplant for acute myeloid leukemia, so the T cells may come from the graft donor. As DNA, the CDR3 is TGTGCCAGCAGTTTTTCCAAACAGCCCCAGCATTTT. Translating it yields CASSFSKQPQHF.